The 25 T cell receptor beta chains listed next were all sequenced from one sample in a study of cytotoxic CD8 clonotypes in ibrutinib-treated CLL. This table comes from immunoSEQ multiplex PCR, and its TCRdb copy is limited to in-frame clones, with some not included. The sample lists about 150,000 clones; about three quarters were seen once. The sequencing used PBMCs, collected after 24 months of ibrutinib treatment. Receptor source: a human donor with chronic lymphocytic leukemia.

This clone was counted once. The chain recombines TRBV28 with TRBJ2-3; 12 positions match TRBD2. V shed 5 bases and J 4 bases; nucleotides not matched to a gene: 7. The CDR3 totals 16 residues. Germline values: CDR1 MDHEN, CDR2 SYDVKM. CDR3 nucleotide sequence: TGTGCCAGCAGTCCCCCTAGCGGGAGGGGCCCAGATACGCAGTATTTT. Translating it yields CASSPPSGRGPDTQYF.

J is TRBJ2-3 and V is TRBV2; TRBD2 matches 16 bases. Germline values: CDR1 SNHLY, CDR2 FYNNEI. Trimming cost V 9 bases and J 3 bases; bases outside gene matches: 6. The CDR3 is made up of 16 amino acids. CDR3 amino acids: CARGTSGRALTDTQYF. DNA of the CDR3: TGTGCCAGGGGGACTAGCGGGAGGGCCCTGACAGATACGCAGTATTTT. The full variable domain, in which reference TRBV2 and TRBJ2-3 provide the parts outside the CDR3, is EPEVTQTPSHQVTQMGQEVILRCVPISNHLYFYWYRQILGQKVEFLVSFYNNEISEKSEIFDDQFSVERPDGSNFTLKIRSTKLEDSAMYFCARGTSGRALTDTQYFGPGTRLTVL.

The chain joins TRBV11-1 to TRBJ2-2; no definite D call. The length of the CDR3 is 13 residues. V dropped 6 bases and J dropped 4 bases, with 9 bases sitting between them. Looked up from germline, CDR1 is SGHAT and CDR2 is FQDESV (reference sequence). This CDR3 is CASRGQPTGELFF. The CDR3 DNA reads as TGTGCCAGCAGAGGGCAGCCCACCGGGGAGCTGTTTTTT. The full variable domain, in which reference TRBV11-1 and TRBJ2-2 provide the parts outside the CDR3, is EAEVAQSPRYKITEKSQAVAFWCDPISGHATLYWYRQILGQGPELLVQFQDESVVDDSQLPKDRFSAERLKGVDSTLKIQPAELGDSAMYLCASRGQPTGELFFGEGSRLTVL.

The chain employs TRBV5-1 and TRBJ2-7, with D maybe TRBD2 (5 bases). The CDR3 has 14 residues. Germline CDR1 is SGHRS and CDR2 is YFSETQ. Trimming removed 0 bases at V and 0 bases at J, with 7 bases between. The CDR3 DNA reads TGCGCCAGCAGCTTGGCTGGGAGCTCCTACGAGCAGTACTTC. Translating gives CASSLAGSSYEQYF.

CDR3 in DNA: TGTGCCAGCAGTCCAGGGCGGGTTCAGCCCCAGCATTTT. Translating gives CASSPGRVQPQHF. V is TRBV27 and J is TRBJ1-5; possibly TRBD1 for D (5 bases). Germline V lookup: CDR1 MNHEY, CDR2 SMNVEV (reference sequence). Trimming stripped 5 bases from V and 6 bases from J, with 11 bases between. The CDR3 consists of 13 residues.

The V call is TRBV14, the J call TRBJ2-7; the D gene is possibly TRBD1 (6 bases). The germline CDR1 and CDR2 sequences are SGHDN and FVKESK. The ends were cut back, 5 bases at V and 0 bases at J, with 14 bases in the middle. The CDR3 length is 15 residues. The CDR3 sequence is CASSKRQAFSYEQYF. DNA of the CDR3: TGTGCCAGCAGCAAGCGACAGGCCTTCTCCTACGAGCAGTACTTC.

This chain links TRBV30 with TRBJ1-1, with TRBD1 as a possible D gene (5 bases). The V and J ends lost 1 base and 1 base respectively, with 10 bases between them. The length of the CDR3 is 14 residues. Germline V gene lookup returns CDR1 GTSNPN and CDR2 SVGIG (reference sequence). The CDR3 sequence is CAWSGGVRNTEAFF. The CDR3 DNA reads TGTGCCTGGAGTGGGGGGGTGCGGAACACTGAAGCTTTCTTT.

V is TRBV19 and J is TRBJ2-1; 12 nucleotides match TRBD2. The CDR3 length is 15 residues. Germline V gene sequence: CDR1 LNHDA, CDR2 SQIVND (reference sequence). With V trimmed by 3 bases and J by 7 bases, 4 bases remained unmatched. The CDR3 nucleotides read TGTGCCAGTAGTATCCTAGCGGGAGGGGGGAATGAGCAGTTCTTC. It yields the protein CASSILAGGGNEQFF.

This rearrangement joins TRBV28 to TRBJ1-6; D uncertain. Germline-derived CDR1 and CDR2 are MDHEN and SYDVKM. The CDR3 extends over 14 amino acids. Trimming cost V 3 bases and J 10 bases, with 13 bases left between them. The CDR3 spells CASSFGGHGSPLHF. As DNA, the CDR3 is TGTGCCAGCAGTTTCGGCGGCCATGGGTCACCCCTCCACTTT.

This clone appeared once. The chain is built from TRBV5-4 and TRBJ1-2; D gene uncertain. Germline V gives CDR1 SGHNT, CDR2 YYREEE (reference sequence). V gave up 4 bases and J gave up 0 bases, with 10 bases separating them. This CDR3 has 14 amino acids. CDR3 sequence (DNA): TGTGCCAGCAGCCCCGGACGGACTAACTATGGCTACACCTTC. Amino acid sequence: CASSPGRTNYGYTF.

J is TRBJ2-1 and V is TRBV9, with a tentative D call TRBD1 (6 bases). Germline loops: CDR1 SGDLS, CDR2 YYNGEE. The CDR3 contains 15 residues. V dropped 0 bases and J dropped 6 bases, with 13 bases sitting between them. The CDR3 nucleotides are TGTGCCAGCAGCGTAGGGGGACAAGGGTTCAATGAGCAGTTCTTC. It codes for CASSVGGQGFNEQFF. Looking up the rest from reference TRBV9 and TRBJ2-1 gives the full variable domain: DSGVTQTPKHLITATGQRVTLRCSPRSGDLSVYWYQQSLDQGLQFLIQYYNGEERAKGNILERFSAQQFPDLHSELNLSSLELGDSALYFCASSVGGQGFNEQFFGPGTRLTVL.

The V and J genes are TRBV5-6 and TRBJ1-4, with D possibly TRBD1 on 5 matching bases. With 0 bases removed from V and 6 bases from J, the gap between germline ends came to 6 bases. The CDR3 loop spans 13 amino acids. In germline, CDR1 is SGHDT, CDR2 YYEEEE. CDR3 residues: CASSLGGDEKLFF. The CDR3 nucleotides read TGTGCCAGCAGCTTGGGGGGCGATGAAAAACTGTTTTTT. The full variable domain, with the rest looked up from reference TRBV5-6 and TRBJ1-4, is DAGVTQSPTHLIKTRGQQVTLRCSPKSGHDTVSWYQQALGQGPQFIFQYYEEEERQRGNFPDRFSGHQFPNYSSELNVNALLLGDSALYLCASSLGGDEKLFFGSGTQLSVL.

This rearrangement joins TRBV7-2 to TRBJ1-2; TRBD1 matches at 7 bases. J lost 7 bases, V lost 5 bases, and 13 bases had no gene match. CDR1 is SGHTA and CDR2 is FQGNSA in the germline V gene. This CDR3 is 15 amino acids long. CDR3 region: CASSPHQGGVSGYTF. DNA of the CDR3: TGTGCCAGCAGCCCCCACCAGGGGGGCGTCTCTGGCTACACCTTC.

The V call is TRBV7-2, the J call TRBJ2-2, with 7 bases aligning to TRBD2. CDR3 length: 17 amino acids. V trimming: 1 base; J trimming: 1 base; junction bases outside the gene matches: 6. Germline V CDR1 and CDR2: SGHTA, FQGNSA. The CDR3 is CASSLVGGSLNTGELFF. The CDR3 bases are TGTGCCAGCAGCTTAGTTGGCGGGAGCCTGAACACCGGGGAGCTGTTTTTT. Complete variable domain (other parts from reference TRBV7-2 and TRBJ2-2): GAGVSQSPSNKVTEKGKDVELRCDPISGHTALYWYRQSLGQGLEFLIYFQGNSAPDKSGLPSDRFSAERTGGSVSTLTIQRTQQEDSAVYLCASSLVGGSLNTGELFFGEGSRLTVL.

This clone was detected once. The chain combines TRBV6-5 with TRBJ2-7, with D possibly TRBD1 on 6 matching bases. V was cut by 2 bases and J by 3 bases, with 14 bases left in between. Germline V gene lookup returns CDR1 MNHEY and CDR2 SVGAGI. There are 15 residues in the CDR3. DNA of the CDR3: TGTGCCAGCAGTTACCGGGACACCTCGGGCTACGAGCAGTACTTC. This gives the protein CASSYRDTSGYEQYF.

A few counts support this clone. J is TRBJ2-6 and V is TRBV18; D remains unclear. Germline CDR1 reads KGHSH; CDR2 reads LQKENI. Trimming stripped 6 bases from V and 2 bases from J, with 11 bases between. This CDR3 has 15 amino acids. CDR3 sequence (DNA): TGTGCCAGCTCTCCGGGTGGGACTGGGGCCAACGTCCTGACTTTC. Residues: CASSPGGTGANVLTF.

Here the CDR3 reads CAWRVPRSGPLNEQFF. The CDR3 region has the DNA TGTGCCTGGAGGGTCCCCAGGAGCGGCCCCCTTAATGAGCAGTTCTTC. J is TRBJ2-1 and V is TRBV30, with D possibly matching TRBD2 (5 bases). V shed 3 bases and J shed 7 bases, with 22 bases lying between them. CDR1 is GTSNPN and CDR2 is SVGIG in the germline V gene (reference sequence). CDR3 size: 16 residues.

A few counts support this clone. The V and J genes are TRBV28 and TRBJ1-1, with D unclear. Trimming took off 2 bases at V and 1 base at J, with 5 bases between the two ends. From germline, CDR1 is MDHEN and CDR2 SYDVKM. The CDR3 totals 13 residues. The CDR3 DNA is TGTGCCAGCAGTTTAACCGGGAACACTGAAGCTTTCTTT. It codes for CASSLTGNTEAFF.

This clone was observed a single time. The CDR3 here is CASSQDRNYGYTF. DNA of the CDR3: TGTGCCAGCAGCCAGGACAGAAACTATGGCTACACCTTC. The chain recombines TRBV7-8 with TRBJ1-2; perhaps TRBD1 as D (6 bases). This CDR3 is 13 amino acids long. The ends were cut back, 5 bases at V and 2 bases at J, with 9 bases in the middle. Germline V CDR1 and CDR2: SGHVS, FQNEAQ.

This clone has ten or more counts. The chain carries TRBV10-3 and TRBJ2-2; TRBD2 agrees at 16 bases. The ends lost 4 bases at V and 5 bases at J; junction bases unmatched: 4. This CDR3 is built from 17 residues. The germline gives CDR1 ENHRY, CDR2 SYGVKD. The CDR3 reads CAISGSGLAGGTGELFF. The DNA of the CDR3 is TGTGCCATCAGTGGATCGGGACTAGCGGGAGGGACCGGGGAGCTGTTTTTT.

The chain employs TRBV4-3 and TRBJ1-5, with D possibly being TRBD1 (5 bases). Germline V lookup: CDR1 LGHNA, CDR2 YSLEER. V was clipped by 4 bases and J by 4 bases, with 17 bases between them. The CDR3 runs to 16 residues. CDR3 loop: CASSRNLAGLNQPQHF. The CDR3 DNA is TGCGCCAGCAGCCGAAATCTTGCAGGGCTGAATCAGCCCCAGCATTTT.

V and J are TRBV4-2 and TRBJ2-2, with 7 bases that match TRBD2. J lost 0 bases, V lost 0 bases, and 1 base had no gene match. CDR1 is LGHNA, CDR2 YNFKEQ, per germline. This CDR3 has 16 amino acids. CDR3 residues: CASSQDGGANTGELFF. In DNA, the CDR3 is TGTGCCAGCAGCCAAGATGGGGGGGCGAACACCGGGGAGCTGTTTTTT.

The V call is TRBV28, the J call TRBJ2-1; TRBD2 matches at 12 bases. Germline V gene sequence: CDR1 MDHEN, CDR2 SYDVKM. Trimming took 5 bases from V and 2 from J; bases not matched to a gene: 4. The CDR3 length is 16 residues. CDR3 sequence reads: CASSPRTSGTYNEQFF. In DNA form, the CDR3 reads TGTGCCAGCAGTCCGAGGACTAGCGGGACCTACAATGAGCAGTTCTTC.

Notes on this clone: At the DNA level, this CDR3 is encoded by other sequences in the same sample as well. This sequence joins TRBV5-1 and TRBJ2-3; 11 bases are shared with TRBD2. J was trimmed by 3 bases and V by 0 bases; bases with no gene match: 3. CDR1 and CDR2 from the germline V gene are SGHRS and YFSETQ. The CDR3 length is 16 residues. CDR3: CASSLGLAGGTDTQYF. DNA for the CDR3: TGCGCCAGCAGCTTGGGGCTAGCGGGAGGTACAGATACGCAGTATTTT.

The chain links TRBV9 to TRBJ1-6; D may be TRBD1 (5 bases). The V gene lost 3 bases and the J gene lost 10 bases, with 14 bases spanning the gap. The CDR3 has 14 residues. From germline, CDR1 is SGDLS and CDR2 YYNGEE. CDR3 loop: CASSATGRQSPLHF. The CDR3 nucleotides are TGTGCCAGCAGCGCGACCGGGAGACAGTCACCCCTCCACTTT.